These 28 T cell receptor beta chains originate from one sample sequenced in a study of cytomegalovirus exposure and HLA in healthy donors. It was with 60 Vbeta and 13 Jbeta primers that the PCR ran. The assay was immunoSEQ multiplex PCR, and TCRdb's table has in-frame clones only and misses some. In the table there are some 150,000 clones, more than 65% of which are singletons. The sequenced sample consisted of PBMCs. Receptors originate from a man aged 45-65 years in good health and CMV-seropositive.

The CDR3 DNA reads as TGTGCCAGCAGCTCGATAGACAGGGCAGGAGAGACCCAGTACTTC. Amino acid sequence: CASSSIDRAGETQYF. V usage is TRBV5-5 and J usage is TRBJ2-5, with 7 bases matching TRBD1. This CDR3 has 15 residues. The V gene's germline CDR1 is SGHKS and CDR2 YYEKEE (reference sequence). Unmatched junction bases numbered 9, after V lost 3 bases and J lost 4 bases. Full variable domain (remainder filled in from reference TRBV5-5 and TRBJ2-5): DAGVTQSPTHLIKTRGQQVTLRCSPISGHKSVSWYQQVLGQGPQFIFQYYEKEERGRGNFPDRFSARQFPNYSSELNVNALLLGDSALYLCASSSIDRAGETQYFGPGTRLLVL.

This clone was observed a handful of times. The V gene is TRBV30, the J gene TRBJ2-7, with D uncertain. In germline, CDR1 is GTSNPN, CDR2 SVGIG (reference sequence). V was clipped by 1 base and J by 6 bases, with 10 bases between them. The CDR3 loop spans 12 amino acids. The CDR3 here is CAWSEKRPEQYF. The CDR3 nucleotides read TGTGCCTGGAGTGAAAAGCGCCCCGAGCAGTACTTC. Drawing the rest from reference TRBV30 and TRBJ2-7, the complete variable domain is SQTIHQWPATLVQPVGSPLSLECTVEGTSNPNLYWYRQAAGRGLQLLFYSVGIGQISSEVPQNLSASRPQDRQFILSSKKLLLSDSGFYLCAWSEKRPEQYFGPGTRLTVT.

The gene calls are TRBV27 and TRBJ1-1, with D hard to call. V lost 1 base and J lost 3, with 9 bases in between. Germline CDR1 MNHEY, CDR2 SMNVEV (reference sequence). There are 14 residues in the CDR3. The chain's CDR3 is CASSLWAGHTEAFF. The CDR3 DNA sequence: TGTGCCAGCAGTTTATGGGCAGGCCACACTGAAGCTTTCTTT.

This clone was counted a few times. The chain employs TRBV29-1 and TRBJ2-3; 7 bases line up with TRBD2. V was clipped by 3 bases and J by 5 bases; unmatched bases: 5. This CDR3 is built from 13 residues. Germline CDR1 is SQVTM and CDR2 is ANQGSEA. CDR3 amino acids: CSVDGPGGDTQYF. The CDR3 region has the DNA TGCAGCGTTGATGGTCCGGGAGGAGATACGCAGTATTTT.

The chain uses TRBV29-1 and TRBJ2-7; perhaps TRBD2 as D (6 bases). The CDR3 runs 11 residues. V lost 6 bases and J 5 bases, leaving 11 bases between the germline ends. Looked up from germline, CDR1 is SQVTM and CDR2 is ANQGSEA. The CDR3 protein is CSVSTSNEQYF. In DNA, the CDR3 is TGCAGCGTCTCCACTAGCAACGAGCAGTACTTC.

The chain employs TRBV29-1 and TRBJ1-3; D is unresolved. V lost 6 bases, J lost 2 bases, and 14 bases lay in between. The germline V gene has CDR1 SQVTM and CDR2 ANQGSEA. The CDR3 is made up of 14 amino acids. This chain's CDR3 is CSVGTREAGNTIYF. CDR3 DNA: TGCAGCGTCGGAACGAGGGAGGCTGGAAACACCATATATTTT.

This clone was observed a handful of times. This chain joins TRBV5-4 and TRBJ2-5; D might be TRBD2 (6 bases). Germline V gene data show CDR1 as SGHNT and CDR2 as YYREEE (reference sequence). The CDR3 length is 14 residues. V gave up 0 bases and J gave up 4 bases, with 10 bases separating them. CDR3 nucleotides: TGTGCCAGCAGCTTGGGTGTCGGGGGAGAGACCCAGTACTTC. Amino acids: CASSLGVGGETQYF.

The CDR3 is CASSFGPTTSGNEQFF. As DNA, the CDR3 is TGTGCCAGCAGCTTTGGTCCCACAACTAGCGGCAATGAGCAGTTCTTC. The chain has TRBV11-1 and TRBJ2-1; TRBD2 matches at 8 bases. There are 16 residues in the CDR3. Germline V gene data show CDR1 as SGHAT and CDR2 as FQDESV (reference sequence). Trimming at V came to 3 bases and at J to 6 bases, leaving 10 bases not matched to a gene.

Remarks on this clone: The sample holds other DNA sequences that translate to the same CDR3. The chain links TRBV29-1 to TRBJ1-5; D remains ambiguous. CDR1 and CDR2 from the germline V gene are SQVTM and ANQGSEA. Trimming stripped 6 bases from V and 0 bases from J, with 9 bases between. CDR3 size: 13 residues. The CDR3 region is CSVLVYSNQPQHF. In nucleotides, the CDR3 is TGCAGCGTCCTTGTATATAGCAATCAGCCCCAGCATTTT.

The CDR3 spells CASSLARRVSNGELFF. The CDR3 DNA reads as TGTGCCAGCAGCTTAGCGCGGAGGGTATCAAACGGGGAGCTGTTTTTT. V and J are TRBV7-9 and TRBJ2-2, with a tentative D call TRBD2 (6 bases). This CDR3 is built from 16 residues. Per the germline V gene, CDR1 is SEHNR and CDR2 is FQNEAQ (reference sequence). V lost 0 bases, J lost 7 bases, and 15 bases lay in between.

The chain uses TRBV2 and TRBJ1-4; D is unresolved. V lost 6 bases and J lost 8, with 7 bases in between. The CDR3 consists of 11 residues. Looked up from germline, CDR1 is SNHLY and CDR2 is FYNNEI. CDR3 amino acids: CASSIQEKLFF. The CDR3 DNA reads TGTGCCAGCAGCATACAAGAAAAACTGTTTTTT.

The CDR3 spells CASSLEQGAYNEQFF. The DNA of the CDR3 is TGCGCCAGCAGCTTGGAACAGGGGGCTTACAATGAGCAGTTCTTC. The chain carries TRBV5-1 and TRBJ2-1; 9 bases match TRBD1. Unmatched junction bases numbered 2, after V lost 0 bases and J lost 4 bases. The V gene's germline CDR1 is SGHRS and CDR2 YFSETQ. The CDR3 totals 15 residues.

This clone has more than one count but fewer than ten. The chain couples TRBV6-5 to TRBJ2-2, with 8 bases matching TRBD1. V lost 5 bases and J lost 5; bases outside the gene matches: 7. CDR3 length: 15 amino acids. From germline, CDR1 is MNHEY and CDR2 SVGAGI. CDR3 DNA sequence: TGTGCCAGCAGTCGCCGGGACAGGTCAACCGGGGAGCTGTTTTTT. It is translated as CASSRRDRSTGELFF.

The chain employs TRBV9 and TRBJ2-1; D not certain. CDR1 and CDR2 from the germline V gene are SGDLS and YYNGEE. CDR3 length equals 13 residues. Trimming took off 0 bases at V and 4 bases at J, with 5 bases between the two ends. CDR3 amino acids: CASSVELYNEQFF. For the CDR3, the DNA is TGTGCCAGCAGCGTAGAGCTGTACAATGAGCAGTTCTTC.

This rearrangement joins TRBV28 to TRBJ1-2; 8 nucleotides line up with TRBD1. The CDR3 spans 14 residues. Germline values: CDR1 MDHEN, CDR2 SYDVKM. With 2 bases clipped from V and 6 bases from J, the junction kept 5 bases outside the gene matches. CDR3 DNA sequence: TGTGCCAGCAGTTTACGCGCAGGGGGCAATGGCTACACCTTC. As protein: CASSLRAGGNGYTF.

The chain combines TRBV6-5 with TRBJ2-5; TRBD1 agrees at 7 bases. Germline V gives CDR1 MNHEY, CDR2 SVGAGI. This CDR3 comprises 14 residues. J gave up 3 bases and V 6 bases, and 7 bases lay outside the gene matches. CDR3 amino acids: CASRAWDRKETQYF. As DNA, the CDR3 is TGTGCCAGCAGAGCCTGGGACAGAAAAGAGACCCAGTACTTC.

The V call is TRBV18, the J call TRBJ2-1, with 10 bases lining up with TRBD2. The CDR3 has 15 amino acids. The germline gives CDR1 KGHSH, CDR2 LQKENI. V lost 3 bases, J lost 8 bases, and 7 bases stayed unmatched. This chain's CDR3 is CASSPPGLAIDEQFF. CDR3 coding DNA: TGTGCCAGCTCACCGCCGGGACTAGCGATCGATGAGCAGTTCTTC.

The chain joins TRBV27 to TRBJ2-1, with TRBD2 matching over 12 bases. Germline assignment: CDR1 MNHEY and CDR2 SMNVEV (reference sequence). The CDR3 sequence is 18 residues long. V gave up 4 bases and J gave up 0 bases; unmatched junction bases: 7. The CDR3 sequence is CASSSRWTSGVSYNEQFF. CDR3 nucleotide sequence: TGTGCCAGCAGTTCACGTTGGACTAGCGGGGTCTCCTACAATGAGCAGTTCTTC.

This chain links TRBV7-6 with TRBJ2-1; weak D call: TRBD2 (6 bases). The V gene's germline CDR1 is SGHVS and CDR2 FNYEAQ. V lost 5 bases to trimming and J lost 8 bases, with 19 bases between them. CDR3 length: 15 amino acids. This CDR3 is CASSGGSRENHEQFF. CDR3 DNA: TGTGCCAGCAGCGGAGGCAGCCGGGAGAATCATGAGCAGTTCTTC.

The chain has TRBV4-2 and TRBJ1-1; D not resolved. Trimming stripped 4 bases from V and 3 bases from J, with 15 bases between. Germline V gene lookup returns CDR1 LGHNA and CDR2 YNFKEQ. This CDR3 comprises 15 residues. CDR3 nucleotides: TGTGCCAGCAGCCGCATCCTGGCCTCCGACACTGAAGCTTTCTTT. This gives the protein CASSRILASDTEAFF.

V usage is TRBV7-8 and J usage is TRBJ1-3; 8 bases are a match to TRBD1. The CDR3 covers 17 residues. J gave up 0 bases and V 2 bases, and 6 bases lay outside the gene matches. From germline, CDR1 is SGHVS and CDR2 FQNEAQ. The CDR3 protein is CASSLRGQGVSGNTIYF. CDR3 nucleotide sequence: TGTGCCAGCAGCTTACGAGGACAGGGAGTCTCTGGAAACACCATATATTTT.

This clone appeared a few times. The chain joins TRBV5-1 to TRBJ2-5; 7 bases align to TRBD1. This CDR3 is built from 13 residues. V was clipped by 4 bases and J by 5 bases; unmatched bases: 5. Germline CDR1 reads SGHRS; CDR2 reads YFSETQ. Written as DNA, the CDR3 is TGCGCCAGCAGCATGACAGGGACGGAGACCCAGTACTTC. Protein sequence: CASSMTGTETQYF.

The CDR3: CASKNRVHEQYF. DNA for the CDR3: TGTGCCAGTAAAAACAGGGTCCACGAGCAGTACTTC. This chain connects TRBV6-6 to TRBJ2-7, with D maybe TRBD1 (6 bases). Germline V gene lookup returns CDR1 MNHNY and CDR2 SVGAGI (reference sequence). CDR3 length: 12 residues. V lost 9 bases and J lost 5, with 14 bases in between.

The rearrangement uses TRBV5-6 and TRBJ2-2, with TRBD2 matching 10 bases. Losses at the gene ends were 4 bases for V and 6 bases for J; bases not matched to a gene: 6. From germline, CDR1 is SGHDT and CDR2 YYEEEE. The CDR3 spans 15 residues. The CDR3 DNA is TGTGCCAGCAGCCCCGGGACTAGCGTAGCCGGGGAGCTGTTTTTT. Protein product: CASSPGTSVAGELFF.

J is TRBJ1-5 and V is TRBV15; 8 nucleotides line up with TRBD1. Germline V gene sequence: CDR1 LNHNV, CDR2 YYDKDF (reference sequence). The junction had 5 bases not matched to a gene; V was cut back by 0 bases and J by 4 bases. This CDR3 contains 16 residues. CDR3 amino acids: CATSRDWTGTNQPQHF. CDR3 in DNA: TGTGCCACCAGCAGAGATTGGACAGGGACTAATCAGCCCCAGCATTTT.

This CDR3 is CASSALYQETQYF. The CDR3 coding sequence is TGTGCCAGCAGTGCCTTGTACCAAGAGACCCAGTACTTC. This sequence joins TRBV6-4 and TRBJ2-5; no clear D gene. Looked up from germline, CDR1 is MRHNA and CDR2 is SNTAGT. The CDR3 runs 13 residues. V was pared by 4 bases and J by 0 bases, with 6 bases between.

J is TRBJ2-1 and V is TRBV29-1; D may be TRBD2 (6 bases). Germline assignment: CDR1 SQVTM and CDR2 ANQGSEA. The CDR3 totals 14 residues. V lost 4 bases and J 4 bases, leaving 14 bases between the germline ends. Here the CDR3 reads CSVVRGVAYNEQFF. The CDR3 DNA reads as TGCAGCGTTGTCCGCGGGGTGGCTTACAATGAGCAGTTCTTC.

The rearrangement links TRBV7-8 to TRBJ2-7; TRBD2 agrees at 11 bases. With 4 bases clipped from V and 1 base from J, the junction kept 6 bases outside the gene matches. The CDR3 loop spans 16 amino acids. The germline V gene has CDR1 SGHVS and CDR2 FQNEAQ. Here the CDR3 DNA reads TGTGCCAGCAGCTCAGGACTAGCGGGTTCATCCTACGAGCAGTACTTC. It specifies CASSSGLAGSSYEQYF.